This T cell receptor beta chain was retrieved from a study of T-cell reconstitution after alpha-beta-depleted transplantation in children. As it was prepared, the TCRbeta library received unique molecular identifiers. One entry per CDR3 protein results from TCRdb running MiXCR on the PCR reads. The sample yields about 90,000 distinct CDR3 sequences, less than 20% seen once. Germline V lookup: CDR1 LGHNA, CDR2 YNFKEQ. The CDR3 is made up of 18 amino acids. The V segment lost 4 bases and the J segment 5 bases; nucleotides outside the gene matches: 18. This clonotype was seen more than once but under ten times.

This receptor was taken from a male patient aged 2-15 years who had a stem cell transplant for acute lymphoblastic leukemia, so the T cells may come from the graft donor. Material: PBMCs, mostly from graft donor cells, obtained 180 days after TCRalphabeta/CD19-depleted stem cell transplant. The chain recombines TRBV4-2 with TRBJ2-5; 8 nucleotides align to TRBD2. The CDR3 bases are TGTGCCAGCAGCCCCCTTGAGGATAGCGGGGCGGAGTGGGAGACCCAGTACTTC. Its translation: CASSPLEDSGAEWETQYF.